These T cell receptor beta chains were read from a single sample in a study of T cells in localized non-small cell lung cancer. Sequencing was performed with immunoSEQ multiplex PCR; in TCRdb, only in-frame clones are kept and a portion is missing. The data show 78,000 or so clones, almost 85% seen once. Sequencing was performed on peripheral blood, taken before any cancer treatment. These receptors all come from a man between 35 and 75 years old with stage I lung adenocarcinoma. Each CDR3 is given with its conserved first and last residue. Fields, in order: CDR3 protein, CDR3 DNA, J gene, clone size, V gene, D gene. The D gene is left open where the match is weak. Size values are once, few and many counts, or a class for expanded clones, and some rows have none.

CDR3: CASRPGLGETQYF
DNA: TGTGCCAGCAGACCCGGACTGGGGGAGACCCAGTACTTC
J: TRBJ2-5
size: .
V: TRBV6-5
D: .

CDR3: CASLPNPQPGTNVLTF
DNA: TGTGCCAGCCTCCCCAACCCCCAGCCAGGGACCAACGTCCTGACTTTC
J: TRBJ2-6
size: .
V: TRBV5-5
D: .

CDR3: CAISETLGGSGGAKNIQYF
DNA: TGTGCCATCAGTGAGACTTTGGGGGGGAGCGGAGGGGCCAAAAACATTCAGTACTTC
J: TRBJ2-4
size: .
V: TRBV10-3
D: TRBD2

CDR3: CASSFGGSNTGELFF
DNA: TGTGCCAGCAGCTTTGGGGGCTCGAACACCGGGGAGCTGTTTTTT
J: TRBJ2-2
size: .
V: TRBV7-3
D: .

CDR3: CASSSQTGINYGYTF
DNA: TGTGCCAGCAGCTCCCAGACAGGGATTAACTATGGCTACACCTTC
J: TRBJ1-2
size: .
V: TRBV9
D: TRBD1

CDR3: CASSSVMYQETQYF
DNA: TGTGCCAGCAGCTCAGTGATGTACCAAGAGACCCAGTACTTC
J: TRBJ2-5
size: .
V: TRBV5-6
D: .

CDR3: CASSLGSGGEEETQYF
DNA: TGTGCCAGCAGCTTAGGTAGCGGGGGGGAAGAAGAGACCCAGTACTTC
J: TRBJ2-5
size: .
V: TRBV7-2
D: TRBD2

CDR3: CAWSVEAGRRGITTDTQYF
DNA: TGTGCCTGGAGTGTAGAGGCGGGGAGGCGCGGCATAACCACAGATACGCAGTATTTT
J: TRBJ2-3
size: .
V: TRBV30
D: .

CDR3: CASSQTGVEQFF
DNA: TGCGCCAGCAGCCAGACAGGGGTTGAGCAGTTCTTC
J: TRBJ2-1
size: .
V: TRBV4-1
D: TRBD1

CDR3: CSTGARETQYF
DNA: TGTTCAACGGGTGCTCGAGAGACCCAGTACTTC
J: TRBJ2-5
size: .
V: TRBV6-6
D: .

CDR3: CASSASTVNTGELFF
DNA: TGCGCCAGCAGCGCGTCGACGGTAAACACCGGGGAGCTGTTTTTT
J: TRBJ2-2
size: .
V: TRBV5-1
D: .

CDR3: CAWSVGWWRGTGRISGKLFF
DNA: TGTGCCTGGAGTGTCGGTTGGTGGAGGGGGACTGGCCGCATCTCTGGAAAACTGTTTTTT
J: TRBJ1-4
size: .
V: TRBV30
D: .

CDR3: CASSLSEGTEAFF
DNA: TGTGCCAGCAGCTTGAGTGAGGGGACTGAAGCTTTCTTT
J: TRBJ1-1
size: .
V: TRBV7-7
D: .

CDR3: CASTTTGVAYNSPLHF
DNA: TGTGCCAGTACCACGACAGGTGTCGCCTATAATTCACCCCTCCACTTT
J: TRBJ1-6
size: .
V: TRBV19
D: .

CDR3: CASSTQGNEQFF
DNA: TGTGCCAGTAGTACTCAGGGTAATGAGCAGTTCTTC
J: TRBJ2-1
size: once
V: TRBV19
D: .

CDR3: CASSFSGWGGEQYF
DNA: TGTGCCAGCAGCTTTTCAGGGTGGGGAGGCGAGCAGTACTTC
J: TRBJ2-7
size: few
V: TRBV5-8
D: .

CDR3: CASSLAGYYNSPLHF
DNA: TGTGCCAGCAGCTTAGCGGGGTATTATAATTCACCCCTCCACTTT
J: TRBJ1-6
size: .
V: TRBV27
D: .

CDR3: CASSIGEANEQFF
DNA: TGTGCCAGTAGTATAGGGGAGGCCAATGAGCAGTTCTTC
J: TRBJ2-1
size: .
V: TRBV19
D: .

CDR3: CASSIGGGSNEKLFF
DNA: TGTGCCAGTAGTATCGGCGGGGGGTCGAATGAAAAACTGTTTTTT
J: TRBJ1-4
size: .
V: TRBV19
D: .

CDR3: CASSLVLADSYEQYF
DNA: TGTGCCAGCAGCTTAGTACTAGCGGACTCCTACGAGCAGTACTTC
J: TRBJ2-7
size: .
V: TRBV7-9
D: TRBD2

CDR3: CASSLGRVTHF
DNA: TGTGCCAGCAGCTTGGGGCGGGTAACCCACTTT
J: TRBJ1-6
size: .
V: TRBV5-6
D: .

CDR3: CASSLRGTDTQYF
DNA: TGTGCCAGCAGCCTCCGCGGCACAGATACGCAGTATTTT
J: TRBJ2-3
size: .
V: TRBV5-4
D: .

CDR3: CASSLQLSGANVLTF
DNA: TGTGCCAGCAGTCTCCAACTCTCTGGGGCCAACGTCCTGACTTTC
J: TRBJ2-6
size: .
V: TRBV27
D: .

CDR3: CASSLGHEQYF
DNA: TGTGCCAGCAGCTTAGGACACGAGCAGTACTTC
J: TRBJ2-7
size: few
V: TRBV11-3
D: .

CDR3: CASSYGNQPQHF
DNA: TGTGCCAGCTCGTATGGCAATCAGCCCCAGCATTTT
J: TRBJ1-5
size: .
V: TRBV28
D: .

CDR3: CASSSRGRGGTDTQYF
DNA: TGCGCCAGCAGCTCCCGTGGGCGGGGGGGCACAGATACGCAGTATTTT
J: TRBJ2-3
size: .
V: TRBV5-1
D: TRBD2

CDR3: CASSLREPDTQYF
DNA: TGTGCCAGCAGTTTGAGGGAGCCAGATACGCAGTATTTT
J: TRBJ2-3
size: .
V: TRBV28
D: .

CDR3: CASSIVHRTNYGYTF
DNA: TGTGCCAGTAGTATAGTTCACAGAACTAACTATGGCTACACCTTC
J: TRBJ1-2
size: .
V: TRBV19
D: .

CDR3: CASSYSREQKLFF
DNA: TGTGCCAGCAGTTACTCGAGGGAGCAAAAACTGTTTTTT
J: TRBJ1-4
size: once
V: TRBV6-6
D: .

CDR3: CASSDQGARNEQYF
DNA: TGTGCCAGCAGTGATCAGGGGGCTCGCAACGAGCAGTACTTC
J: TRBJ2-7
size: .
V: TRBV2
D: TRBD1

CDR3: CASSLSSSAYEQYF
DNA: TGTGCCAGCAGTTTATCGTCTAGCGCTTACGAGCAGTACTTC
J: TRBJ2-7
size: .
V: TRBV27
D: .

CDR3: CASSLTGDREQFF
DNA: TGTGCCAGCAGCCTAACAGGGGATCGAGAGCAGTTCTTC
J: TRBJ2-1
size: .
V: TRBV7-3
D: TRBD1

CDR3: CASIRAGYSYEQYF
DNA: TGTGCCAGCATTCGAGCGGGGTACTCCTACGAGCAGTACTTC
J: TRBJ2-7
size: .
V: TRBV2
D: TRBD2

CDR3: CASSTGGVEPQHF
DNA: TGTGCCAGCAGTACAGGGGGCGTAGAGCCCCAGCATTTT
J: TRBJ1-5
size: .
V: TRBV2
D: TRBD1

CDR3: CASSSLGSGANVLTF
DNA: TGTGCCAGCAGCTCTCTTGGCTCTGGGGCCAACGTCCTGACTTTC
J: TRBJ2-6
size: .
V: TRBV7-2
D: .

CDR3: CASSLGGTFNEQYF
DNA: TGTGCCAGCAGCTTAGGGGGGACTTTCAACGAGCAGTACTTC
J: TRBJ2-7
size: .
V: TRBV11-2
D: .

CDR3: CASSFLPLGGSLYEQYF
DNA: TGCGCCAGCAGCTTTCTCCCCCTCGGAGGGTCTCTGTACGAGCAGTACTTC
J: TRBJ2-7
size: .
V: TRBV5-1
D: .

CDR3: CSASKVETQYF
DNA: TGCAGTGCTAGTAAGGTTGAGACCCAGTACTTC
J: TRBJ2-5
size: once
V: TRBV20-1
D: .

CDR3: CASSLNGDRGRTYGYTF
DNA: TGTGCCAGCAGCTTAAACGGGGACAGGGGGCGCACCTATGGCTACACCTTC
J: TRBJ1-2
size: .
V: TRBV7-3
D: TRBD1

CDR3: CASSQVPGTGGYEQYF
DNA: TGCGCCAGCAGCCAAGTCCCTGGGACAGGGGGCTACGAGCAGTACTTC
J: TRBJ2-7
size: .
V: TRBV4-1
D: TRBD1

CDR3: CASSLPGTGGRDEQFF
DNA: TGTGCCAGCAGTTTGCCCGGGACAGGGGGCCGAGATGAGCAGTTCTTC
J: TRBJ2-1
size: .
V: TRBV2
D: TRBD1

CDR3: CAWSVAGGNTEAFF
DNA: TGTGCCTGGAGTGTAGCGGGAGGGAACACTGAAGCTTTCTTT
J: TRBJ1-1
size: .
V: TRBV30
D: .

CDR3: CAGPKEARWNEQYF
DNA: TGTGCCGGGCCTAAGGAAGCCCGTTGGAACGAGCAGTACTTC
J: TRBJ2-7
size: .
V: TRBV7-3
D: .

CDR3: CASSLAGSHSNQPQHF
DNA: TGCGCCAGCAGCTTGGCGGGCTCCCATAGCAATCAGCCCCAGCATTTT
J: TRBJ1-5
size: .
V: TRBV5-1
D: .

CDR3: CASSTPQGTYYTF
DNA: TGTGCCAGCAGTACACCACAGGGGACCTACTACACCTTC
J: TRBJ1-2
size: .
V: TRBV7-9
D: TRBD1

CDR3: CATSRVDSYEQYF
DNA: TGTGCCACCAGCAGAGTGGACAGCTACGAGCAGTACTTC
J: TRBJ2-7
size: .
V: TRBV15
D: .

CDR3: CASSWIAGDSDEQYF
DNA: TGTGCCAGCAGCTGGATAGCGGGAGATAGCGACGAGCAGTACTTC
J: TRBJ2-7
size: few
V: TRBV5-6
D: TRBD2

CDR3: CASSIGTRDQPQHF
DNA: TGTGCCAGCAGCATCGGGACGCGGGATCAGCCCCAGCATTTT
J: TRBJ1-5
size: .
V: TRBV5-6
D: .

CDR3: CASSIKPVGQGNTEAFF
DNA: TGTGCCAGCAGCATTAAACCCGTTGGACAGGGGAACACTGAAGCTTTCTTT
J: TRBJ1-1
size: .
V: TRBV9
D: TRBD1

CDR3: CASSRLQMNTEAFF
DNA: TGTGCCAGCTCCCGTTTACAGATGAACACTGAAGCTTTCTTT
J: TRBJ1-1
size: .
V: TRBV18
D: .

CDR3: CASSTRTGHQPQHF
DNA: TGTGCCAGCAGCACCAGGACAGGGCATCAGCCCCAGCATTTT
J: TRBJ1-5
size: .
V: TRBV6-5
D: TRBD1

CDR3: CAIRGGKTSVTYEQYF
DNA: TGTGCCATCAGAGGGGGAAAGACGTCGGTAACCTACGAGCAGTACTTC
J: TRBJ2-7
size: .
V: TRBV10-3
D: .